Below are 6 T cell receptor beta chains sequenced from a single sample in a study of spatial heterogeneity in lung cancer. Specified time point: sample taken at primary tumor resection. Without sorting, whole RNA was sequenced from tumor, nontumor lung or frozen PBMC. TCRdb processed the 5' RACE reads anew with MiXCR; each CDR3 protein has one entry. Of about 36,000 distinct CDR3 sequences in the sample, around 5% were seen once. The sequences come from PBMCs, collected at surgery. These receptors originate from a female donor with early-stage non-small cell lung cancer.

The sample holds many counts of this clonotype. The chain recombines TRBV6-5 with TRBJ2-7, with a tentative D call TRBD1 (10 bases). V lost 5 bases and J lost 0, with 20 bases in between. The CDR3 spans 17 residues. CDR1 MNHEY and CDR2 SVGAGI come from the germline V gene. DNA for the CDR3: TGTGCCAGCAGTCGCGGGGGGGACAGGGGATACTCCTACGAGCAGTACTTC. Translation: CASSRGGDRGYSYEQYF.

This clonotype has a count of ten or more. The J gene is TRBJ2-5, the V gene TRBV4-1; D remains unclear. Deletions cut 3 bases from V and 2 bases from J, with 7 bases between. This CDR3 comprises 13 residues. Germline V CDR1 and CDR2: MGHRA, YSYEKL. The CDR3, as DNA: TGCGCCAGCAGCCAGACATTTCAAGAGACCCAGTACTTC. Protein product: CASSQTFQETQYF.

This clonotype has a count of ten or more. The CDR3 DNA reads as TGTGCCAGCATCCGGGACTCCCGAAGGGAGCAGTTCTTC. This codes for CASIRDSRREQFF. The chain joins TRBV2 to TRBJ2-1; a weak D match, TRBD2 (6 bases). Germline V lookup: CDR1 SNHLY, CDR2 FYNNEI. This CDR3 contains 13 residues. Trimming stripped 7 bases from V and 10 bases from J, with 17 bases between.

This chain connects TRBV5-1 to TRBJ2-5; D is uncertain. The CDR3 consists of 13 residues. V lost 1 base and J lost 1, with 5 bases in between. Per the germline V gene, CDR1 is SGHRS and CDR2 is YFSETQ. CDR3 residues: CASSLPPQETQYF. CDR3 DNA: TGCGCCAGCAGCTTGCCACCCCAAGAGACCCAGTACTTC.

This clonotype has a count of ten or more. This rearrangement joins TRBV12-3 or TRBV12-4 to TRBJ2-1; 12 bases match TRBD2. The CDR3 runs to 15 residues. Trimming removed 2 bases from V and 4 bases from J; junction bases left unmatched: 0. The CDR3 reads CASSLLAGGYNEQFF. CDR3 DNA: TGTGCCAGCAGTTTACTAGCGGGAGGGTACAATGAGCAGTTCTTC.

At least ten counts were recorded for this clonotype. The rearrangement links TRBV5-1 to TRBJ2-7; 8 bases match TRBD1. The CDR3 loop spans 15 amino acids. V lost 4 bases to trimming and J lost 5 bases; unmatched junction nucleotides: 11. Per the germline V gene, CDR1 is SGHRS and CDR2 is YFSETQ. DNA for the CDR3: TGCGCCAGCAGCGTTATCGCAGGGGGCGAGAACGAGCAGTACTTC. This codes for CASSVIAGGENEQYF.